The 18 T cell receptor beta chains below come from one sample, sequenced in a study of blood T cell repertoires in COVID-19. Repertoires were generated with immunoSEQ multiplex PCR, while TCRdb's copy carries only in-frame clones and drops some. The sample holds some 490,000 clones; approximately 86% are singletons and the top ten take around 7.9%. Source material: PBMCs or T cells enriched from blood (not recorded which). The origin of the receptors is a woman between 55 and 75 years old who had recovered from COVID-19.

The V gene is TRBV30, the J gene TRBJ2-1; 9 bases are shared with TRBD1. Germline V lookup: CDR1 GTSNPN, CDR2 SVGIG (reference sequence). V lost 6 bases, J lost 7 bases, and 7 bases stayed unmatched. This CDR3 has 13 residues. This chain's CDR3 is CACSGTGWNEQFF. As DNA, the CDR3 is TGTGCCTGTTCCGGGACAGGGTGGAATGAGCAGTTCTTC.

This chain joins TRBV12-3 or TRBV12-4 and TRBJ1-3, with a possible D match to TRBD1 (6 bases). The CDR3 sequence is 12 residues long. Trimming took 9 bases from V and 7 from J, leaving 13 bases between them. The CDR3 nucleotides read TGTGCCAGTGTCAGGGGAGTCAACACCATATATTTT. This encodes CASVRGVNTIYF.

The DNA for the CDR3 is TGTGCCAGCAGCCAAGATAGCTGGGCCAAAAACATTCAGTACTTC. Translated, it gives CASSQDSWAKNIQYF. J is TRBJ2-4 and V is TRBV14; D is uncertain. CDR1 SGHDN and CDR2 FVKESK come from the germline V gene. Between the trimmed V and J ends, which lost 0 bases and 1 base, there was a span of 7 bases. The CDR3 spans 15 residues.

The chain combines TRBV19 with TRBJ2-5; the D gene is possibly TRBD2 (6 bases). Trimming stripped 7 bases from V and 1 base from J, with 16 bases between. Germline-derived CDR1 and CDR2 are LNHDA and SQIVND (reference sequence). The CDR3 sequence is 15 residues long. The CDR3 DNA follows: TGTGCCAGTACCAGAACCGGGGGAGGCCAAGAGACCCAGTACTTC. As protein: CASTRTGGGQETQYF. The whole variable domain, filled in from reference TRBV19 and TRBJ2-5, reads DGGITQSPKYLFRKEGQNVTLSCEQNLNHDAMYWYRQDPGQGLRLIYYSQIVNDFQKGDIAEGYSVSREKKESFPLTVTSAQKNPTAFYLCASTRTGGGQETQYFGPGTRLLVL.

The J gene is TRBJ1-4, the V gene TRBV10-3; D ambiguous. Germline loops: CDR1 ENHRY, CDR2 SYGVKD. The CDR3 covers 13 residues. The V end was cut by 7 bases, the J end by 3 bases, with 9 bases between. The CDR3 sequence: CAITGSANEKLFF. Here the CDR3 DNA reads TGTGCCATCACCGGGTCCGCTAATGAAAAACTGTTTTTT.

The V call is TRBV19, the J call TRBJ1-5; unclear D gene. The CDR3 is 18 amino acids. V was shortened by 5 bases and J by 5 bases, with 25 bases between the two germline ends. From germline, CDR1 is LNHDA and CDR2 SQIVND (reference sequence). The CDR3 DNA sequence: TGTGCCAGTAGTCTCTTGTTTCCGGGTATGGTTATGCATCAGCCCCAGCATTTT. This gives the protein CASSLLFPGMVMHQPQHF.

This sequence joins TRBV29-1 and TRBJ2-7; TRBD1 agrees at 7 bases. V dropped 6 bases and J dropped 2; count of bases not matched to a gene: 22. The CDR3 has 18 residues. The germline CDR1 and CDR2 sequences are SQVTM and ANQGSEA. The CDR3 loop is CSVRMPSARTGVTYEQYF. CDR3 nucleotide sequence: TGCAGCGTGCGAATGCCTTCGGCCCGGACAGGCGTGACCTACGAGCAGTACTTC.

This chain connects TRBV21-1 to TRBJ1-4; TRBD1, the table's D call, was not compared with the DNA. TRBV21-1 corresponds to a pseudogene. This CDR3 comprises 16 residues. Here the CDR3 DNA reads TGTGCCAGCAGCACCCTAGGAAAAAGGGGAAATGAAAAACTGTTTTTT. Protein: CASSTLGKRGNEKLFF.

The chain is built from TRBV5-1 and TRBJ1-3, with D unclear. The CDR3 is 13 residues long. Trimming removed 0 bases at V and 3 bases at J, with 4 bases between. The germline gives CDR1 SGHRS, CDR2 YFSETQ. CDR3 sequence reads: CASSLDNGNTIYF. The CDR3 nucleotides are TGCGCCAGCAGCTTGGATAATGGAAACACCATATATTTT.

V and J are TRBV11-2 and TRBJ1-4; 7 nucleotides match TRBD1. Germline V gene lookup returns CDR1 SGHAT and CDR2 FQNNGV. The junction had 7 bases not matched to a gene; V was cut back by 5 bases and J by 7 bases. The CDR3 runs 14 residues. The CDR3 loop is CASSRGQPPEKLFF. The CDR3 DNA reads as TGTGCCAGCAGCCGGGGACAGCCCCCTGAAAAACTGTTTTTT.

This clone came up once. The chain uses TRBV6-5 and TRBJ2-6; TRBD2 agrees at 8 bases. With V trimmed by 5 bases and J by 2 bases, 2 bases remained unmatched. The CDR3 spans 15 residues. Germline V gene lookup returns CDR1 MNHEY and CDR2 SVGAGI. CDR3 bases: TGTGCCAGCAGTCGCGGGGGGACTGGGGCCAACGTCCTGACTTTC. This codes for CASSRGGTGANVLTF.

V gene TRBV4-1 combines with J gene TRBJ1-1; TRBD1 might be the D (5 bases). The CDR3 contains 14 residues. Trimming cost V 2 bases and J 3 bases, with 10 bases left between them. Germline loops: CDR1 MGHRA, CDR2 YSYEKL. The CDR3 is CASSQTDRDTEAFF. The DNA of the CDR3 is TGCGCCAGCAGCCAAACAGACAGAGACACTGAAGCTTTCTTT.

This sequence joins TRBV7-9 and TRBJ1-5; a possible D gene is TRBD1 (6 bases). Trimming shortened V by 5 bases and J by 2 bases, and 10 bases separated the two germline ends. The CDR3 length is 14 residues. Per the germline V gene, CDR1 is SEHNR and CDR2 is FQNEAQ (reference sequence). CDR3 coding DNA: TGTGCCAGCAGCAAGGGGGACCGCAATCAGCCCCAGCATTTT. Protein: CASSKGDRNQPQHF.

The CDR3 DNA is TGTGCCAGCAGCTTGTTAGATAGCGACTATACCTACGAGCAGTACTTC. Protein product: CASSLLDSDYTYEQYF. The chain carries TRBV5-6 and TRBJ2-7; possibly TRBD2 for D (5 bases). CDR1 SGHDT and CDR2 YYEEEE come from the germline V gene. V was cut by 1 base and J by 2 bases, with 16 bases left in between. CDR3 size: 16 residues.

This clone occurred a few times. CDR3 coding DNA: TGTGCCAGCAGTCCACGAATTCAGGGATACACTGAAGCTTTCTTT. This sequence encodes CASSPRIQGYTEAFF. The rearrangement joins TRBV6-5 to TRBJ1-1; possible D gene TRBD1, 5 bases. Trimming left V 5 bases short and J 3 bases short, with 16 bases between. This CDR3 has 15 residues. Germline values: CDR1 MNHEY, CDR2 SVGAGI.

The chain combines TRBV6-5 with TRBJ1-1; perhaps TRBD1 as D (6 bases). CDR1 MNHEY and CDR2 SVGAGI come from the germline V gene. The V gene lost 8 bases and the J gene lost 0 bases, with 16 bases spanning the gap. This CDR3 contains 15 residues. For the CDR3, the DNA is TGTGCCAGCCTCTACGGGGGGGCCCTGAACACTGAAGCTTTCTTT. It specifies CASLYGGALNTEAFF.

The rearrangement links TRBV2 to TRBJ1-6, with 8 bases aligning to TRBD1. V lost 6 bases, J lost 5 bases, and 6 bases stayed unmatched. CDR3 length: 15 amino acids. The germline V gene encodes CDR1 SNHLY and CDR2 FYNNEI. CDR3 sequence reads: CASSQTDRDNSPLHF. The CDR3 DNA reads TGTGCCAGCAGCCAAACGGACAGGGATAATTCACCCCTCCACTTT.

The rearrangement uses TRBV5-1 and TRBJ1-1; TRBD1 matches 7 bases. Trimming at V came to 1 base and at J to 6 bases, leaving 9 bases not matched to a gene. This CDR3 spans 15 amino acids. Germline V lookup: CDR1 SGHRS, CDR2 YFSETQ. The CDR3 loop reads CASSLPPTGVPEAFF. Written as DNA, the CDR3 is TGCGCCAGCAGCTTGCCGCCAACAGGGGTCCCTGAAGCTTTCTTT.